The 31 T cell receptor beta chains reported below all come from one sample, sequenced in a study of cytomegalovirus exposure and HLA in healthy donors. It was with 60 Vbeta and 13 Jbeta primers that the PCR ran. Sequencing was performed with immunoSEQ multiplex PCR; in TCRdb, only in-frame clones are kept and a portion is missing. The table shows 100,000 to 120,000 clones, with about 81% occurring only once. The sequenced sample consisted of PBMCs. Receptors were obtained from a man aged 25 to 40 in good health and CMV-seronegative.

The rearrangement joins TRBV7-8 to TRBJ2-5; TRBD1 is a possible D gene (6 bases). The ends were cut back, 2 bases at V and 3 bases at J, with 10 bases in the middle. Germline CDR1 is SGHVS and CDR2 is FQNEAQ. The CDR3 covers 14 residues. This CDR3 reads CASSLSGTKETQYF. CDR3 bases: TGTGCCAGCAGCTTATCCGGGACAAAAGAGACCCAGTACTTC.

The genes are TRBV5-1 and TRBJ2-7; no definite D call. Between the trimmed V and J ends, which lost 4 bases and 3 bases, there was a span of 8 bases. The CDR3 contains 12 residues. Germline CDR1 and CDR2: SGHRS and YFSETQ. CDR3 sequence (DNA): TGCGCCAGCAGCCGTGATAGCTACGAGCAGTACTTC. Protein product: CASSRDSYEQYF.

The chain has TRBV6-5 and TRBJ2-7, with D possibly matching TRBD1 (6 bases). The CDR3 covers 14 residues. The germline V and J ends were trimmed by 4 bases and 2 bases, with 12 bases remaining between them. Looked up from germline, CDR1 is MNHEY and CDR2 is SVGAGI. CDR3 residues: CASSLYRAAYEQYF. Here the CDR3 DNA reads TGTGCCAGCAGTTTATACAGGGCCGCCTACGAGCAGTACTTC.

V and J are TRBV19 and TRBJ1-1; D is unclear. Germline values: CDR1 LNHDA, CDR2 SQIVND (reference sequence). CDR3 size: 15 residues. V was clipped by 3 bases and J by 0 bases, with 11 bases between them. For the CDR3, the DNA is TGTGCCAGTAGTATGTCACACAGCATGAACACTGAAGCTTTCTTT. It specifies CASSMSHSMNTEAFF.

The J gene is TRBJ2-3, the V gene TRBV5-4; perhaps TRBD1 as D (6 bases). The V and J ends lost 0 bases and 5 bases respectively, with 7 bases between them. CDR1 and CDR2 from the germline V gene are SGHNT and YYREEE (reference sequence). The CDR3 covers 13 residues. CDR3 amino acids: CASSLGGQDTQYF. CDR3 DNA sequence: TGTGCCAGCAGCTTGGGGGGGCAAGATACGCAGTATTTT.

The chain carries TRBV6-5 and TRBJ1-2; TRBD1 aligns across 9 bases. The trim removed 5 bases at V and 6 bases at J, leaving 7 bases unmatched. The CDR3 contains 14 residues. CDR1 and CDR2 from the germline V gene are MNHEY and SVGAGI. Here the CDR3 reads CASSQQGALNGYTF. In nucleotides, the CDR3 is TGTGCCAGCAGTCAACAGGGGGCGCTGAATGGCTACACCTTC.

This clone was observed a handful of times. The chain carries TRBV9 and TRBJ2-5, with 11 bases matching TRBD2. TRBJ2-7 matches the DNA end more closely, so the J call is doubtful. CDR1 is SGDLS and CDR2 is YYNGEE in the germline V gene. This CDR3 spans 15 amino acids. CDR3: CASSVLAGGPYEQYF. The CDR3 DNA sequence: TGTGCCAGCAGCGTCCTAGCGGGAGGCCCCTACGAGCAGTACTTC.

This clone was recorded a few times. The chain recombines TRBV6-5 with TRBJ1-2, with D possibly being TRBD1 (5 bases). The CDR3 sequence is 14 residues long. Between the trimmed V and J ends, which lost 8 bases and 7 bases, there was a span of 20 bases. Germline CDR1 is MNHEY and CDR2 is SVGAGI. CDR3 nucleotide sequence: TGTGCCAGCGGCCCGGCCGTGGGGGGAAGTGGCTACACCTTC. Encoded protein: CASGPAVGGSGYTF.

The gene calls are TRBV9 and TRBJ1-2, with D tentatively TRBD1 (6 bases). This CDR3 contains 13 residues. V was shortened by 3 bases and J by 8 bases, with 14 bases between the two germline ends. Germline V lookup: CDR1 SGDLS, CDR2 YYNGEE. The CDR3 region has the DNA TGTGCCAGCAGCGCTACAGGGAGATCGGGCTACACCTTC. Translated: CASSATGRSGYTF.

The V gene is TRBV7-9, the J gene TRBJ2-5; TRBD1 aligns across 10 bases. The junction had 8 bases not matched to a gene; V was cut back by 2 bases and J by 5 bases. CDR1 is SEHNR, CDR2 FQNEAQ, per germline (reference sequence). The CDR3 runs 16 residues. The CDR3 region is CASSLFPDRGRETQYF. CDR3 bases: TGTGCCAGCAGCTTATTCCCGGACAGGGGGAGGGAGACCCAGTACTTC.

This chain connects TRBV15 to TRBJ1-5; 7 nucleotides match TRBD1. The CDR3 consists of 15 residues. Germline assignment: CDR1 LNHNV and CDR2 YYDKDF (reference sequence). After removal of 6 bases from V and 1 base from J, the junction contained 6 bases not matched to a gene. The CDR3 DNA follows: TGTGCCACCAGAAAAACAGGGGTGAGCAATCAGCCCCAGCATTTT. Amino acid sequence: CATRKTGVSNQPQHF. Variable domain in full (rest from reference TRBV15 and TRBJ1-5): DAMVIQNPRYQVTQFGKPVTLSCSQTLNHNVMYWYQQKSSQAPKLLFHYYDKDFNNEADTPDNFQSRRPNTSFCFLDIRSPGLGDTAMYLCATRKTGVSNQPQHFGDGTRLSIL.

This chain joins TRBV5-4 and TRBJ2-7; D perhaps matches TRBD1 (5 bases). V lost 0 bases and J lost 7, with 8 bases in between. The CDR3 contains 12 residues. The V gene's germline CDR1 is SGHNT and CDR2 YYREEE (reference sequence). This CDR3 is CASSLAGPEQYF. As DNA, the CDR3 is TGTGCCAGCAGCTTGGCAGGGCCTGAGCAGTACTTC.

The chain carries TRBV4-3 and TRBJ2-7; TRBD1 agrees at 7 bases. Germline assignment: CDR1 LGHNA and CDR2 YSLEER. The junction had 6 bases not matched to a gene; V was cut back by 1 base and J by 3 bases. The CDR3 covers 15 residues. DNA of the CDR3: TGCGCCAGCAGCCAAGGTTACAGGGGCATCTACGAGCAGTACTTC. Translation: CASSQGYRGIYEQYF.

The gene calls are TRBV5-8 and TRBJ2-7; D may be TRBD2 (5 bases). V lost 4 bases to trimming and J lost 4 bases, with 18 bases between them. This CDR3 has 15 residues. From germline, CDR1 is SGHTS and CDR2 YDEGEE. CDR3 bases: TGTGCCAGCAGCCTCAGGCCGGGGAAAGTTTACGAGCAGTACTTC. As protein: CASSLRPGKVYEQYF.

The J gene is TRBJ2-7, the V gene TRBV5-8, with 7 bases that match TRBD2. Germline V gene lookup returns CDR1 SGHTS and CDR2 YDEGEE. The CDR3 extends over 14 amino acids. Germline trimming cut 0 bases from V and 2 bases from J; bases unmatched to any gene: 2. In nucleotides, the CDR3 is TGTGCCAGCAGCTTGGGGGGGGGTACCTACGAGCAGTACTTC. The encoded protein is CASSLGGGTYEQYF.

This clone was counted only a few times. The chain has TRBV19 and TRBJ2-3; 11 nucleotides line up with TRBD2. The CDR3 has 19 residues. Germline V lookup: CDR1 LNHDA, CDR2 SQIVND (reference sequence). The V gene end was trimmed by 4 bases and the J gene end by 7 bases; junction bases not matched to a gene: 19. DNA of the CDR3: TGTGCCAGTAGTAACACCGGCCCTCTAGCGGGAGGTACCCAAAATACGCAGTATTTT. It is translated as CASSNTGPLAGGTQNTQYF.

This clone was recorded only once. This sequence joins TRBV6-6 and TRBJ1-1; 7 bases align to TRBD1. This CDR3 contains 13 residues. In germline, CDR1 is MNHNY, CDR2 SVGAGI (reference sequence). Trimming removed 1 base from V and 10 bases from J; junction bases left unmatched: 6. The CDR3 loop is CASSYLQGRGAFF. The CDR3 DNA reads TGTGCCAGCAGTTACTTACAGGGGCGCGGAGCTTTCTTT.

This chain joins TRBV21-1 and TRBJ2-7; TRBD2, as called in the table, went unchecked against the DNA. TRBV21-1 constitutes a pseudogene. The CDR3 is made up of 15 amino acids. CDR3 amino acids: CASSNPPGVDHEQYF. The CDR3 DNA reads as TGTGCCAGCAGCAATCCCCCCGGGGTAGATCACGAGCAGTACTTC.

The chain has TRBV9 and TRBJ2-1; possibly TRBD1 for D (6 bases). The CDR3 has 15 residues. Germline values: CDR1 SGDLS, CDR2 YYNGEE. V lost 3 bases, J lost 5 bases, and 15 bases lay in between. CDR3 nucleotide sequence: TGTGCCAGCAGCGGGACGGGTGGGACAAACAATGAGCAGTTCTTC. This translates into CASSGTGGTNNEQFF.

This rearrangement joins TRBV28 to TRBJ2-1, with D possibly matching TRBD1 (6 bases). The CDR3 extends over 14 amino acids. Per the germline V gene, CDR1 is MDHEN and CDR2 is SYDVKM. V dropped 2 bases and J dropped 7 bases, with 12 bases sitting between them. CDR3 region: CASSLRGRRNEQFF. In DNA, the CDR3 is TGTGCCAGCAGTTTAAGGGGGAGAAGGAATGAGCAGTTCTTC.

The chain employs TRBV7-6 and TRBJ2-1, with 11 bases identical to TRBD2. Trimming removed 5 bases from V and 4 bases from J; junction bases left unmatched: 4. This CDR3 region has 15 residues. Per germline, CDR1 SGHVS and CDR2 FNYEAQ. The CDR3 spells CASSPTSGSYNEQFF. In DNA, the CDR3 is TGTGCCAGCAGCCCAACTAGCGGGAGTTACAATGAGCAGTTCTTC.

CDR3: CAINGGENTEAFF. CDR3 in DNA: TGTGCCATCAATGGAGGGGAGAACACTGAAGCTTTCTTT. The gene calls are TRBV10-3 and TRBJ1-1, with a possible D match to TRBD1 (5 bases). The length of the CDR3 is 13 residues. Trimming pared 7 bases from V and 1 base from J, leaving 10 bases between. Germline V CDR1 and CDR2: ENHRY, SYGVKD.

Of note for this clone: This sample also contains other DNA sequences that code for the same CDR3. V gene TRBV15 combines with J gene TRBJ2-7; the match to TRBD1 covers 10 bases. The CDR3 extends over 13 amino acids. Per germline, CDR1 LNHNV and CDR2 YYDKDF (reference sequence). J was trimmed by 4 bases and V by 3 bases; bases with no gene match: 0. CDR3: CATSRDRGYEQYF. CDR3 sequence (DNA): TGTGCCACCAGCAGGGACAGGGGGTACGAGCAGTACTTC.

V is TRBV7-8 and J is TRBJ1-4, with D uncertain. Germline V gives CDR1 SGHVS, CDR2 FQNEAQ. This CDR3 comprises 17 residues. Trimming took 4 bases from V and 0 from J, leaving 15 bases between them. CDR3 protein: CASSSGRVTTTNEKLFF. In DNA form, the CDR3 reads TGTGCCAGCAGCTCCGGCAGAGTGACTACAACTAATGAAAAACTGTTTTTT.

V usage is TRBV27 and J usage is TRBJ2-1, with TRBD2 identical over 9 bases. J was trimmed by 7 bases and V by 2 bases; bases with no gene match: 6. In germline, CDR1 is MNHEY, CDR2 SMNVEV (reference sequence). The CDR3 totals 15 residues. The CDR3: CASSLASGAWNEQFF. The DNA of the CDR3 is TGTGCCAGCAGTTTAGCTAGCGGGGCCTGGAATGAGCAGTTCTTC.

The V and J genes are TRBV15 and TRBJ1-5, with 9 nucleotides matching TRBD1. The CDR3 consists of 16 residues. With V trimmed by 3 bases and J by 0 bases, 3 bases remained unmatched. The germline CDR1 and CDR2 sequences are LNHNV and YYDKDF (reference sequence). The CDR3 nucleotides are TGTGCCACCAGCAGGGGACAGGGATTTAGCAATCAGCCCCAGCATTTT. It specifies CATSRGQGFSNQPQHF.

This chain's CDR3 is CASSLTTDYEQYF. CDR3 coding DNA: TGTGCCAGCAGTTTGACAACAGACTACGAGCAGTACTTC. The chain links TRBV28 to TRBJ2-7, with D uncertain. CDR1 and CDR2 from the germline V gene are MDHEN and SYDVKM. The CDR3 sequence is 13 residues long. V lost 3 bases and J lost 3, with 9 bases in between.

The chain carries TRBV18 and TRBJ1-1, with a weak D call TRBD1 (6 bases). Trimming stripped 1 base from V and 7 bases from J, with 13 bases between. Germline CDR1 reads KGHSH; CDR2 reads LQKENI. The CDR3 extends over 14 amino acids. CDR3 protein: CASSPLQGVDEAFF. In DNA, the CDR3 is TGTGCCAGCTCACCACTACAGGGAGTTGATGAAGCTTTCTTT. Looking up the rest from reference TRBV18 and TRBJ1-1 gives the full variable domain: NAGVMQNPRHLVRRRGQEARLRCSPMKGHSHVYWYRQLPEEGLKFMVYLQKENIIDESGMPKERFSAEFPKEGPSILRIQQVVRGDSAAYFCASSPLQGVDEAFFGQGTRLTVV.

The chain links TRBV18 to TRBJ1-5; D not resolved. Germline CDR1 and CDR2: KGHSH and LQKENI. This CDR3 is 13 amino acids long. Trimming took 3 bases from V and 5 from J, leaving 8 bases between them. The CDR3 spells CASSPGSDQPQHF. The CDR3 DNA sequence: TGTGCCAGCTCACCGGGGAGTGATCAGCCCCAGCATTTT.

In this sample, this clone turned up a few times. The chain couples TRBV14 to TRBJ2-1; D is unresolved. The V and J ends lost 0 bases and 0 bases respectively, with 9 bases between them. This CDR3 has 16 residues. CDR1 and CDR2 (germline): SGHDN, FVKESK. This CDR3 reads CASSQDEADSYNEQFF. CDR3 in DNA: TGTGCCAGCAGCCAAGATGAGGCGGACTCCTACAATGAGCAGTTCTTC. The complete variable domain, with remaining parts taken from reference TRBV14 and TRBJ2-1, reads EAGVTQFPSHSVIEKGQTVTLRCDPISGHDNLYWYRRVMGKEIKFLLHFVKESKQDESGMPNNRFLAERTGGTYSTLKVQPAELEDSGVYFCASSQDEADSYNEQFFGPGTRLTVL.

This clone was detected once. The DNA for the CDR3 is TGTGCCAGCAGCTTGACACCGAACACTGAAGCTTTCTTT. Translated: CASSLTPNTEAFF. The chain combines TRBV11-2 with TRBJ1-1; D is unresolved. CDR3 length: 13 residues. The germline V gene encodes CDR1 SGHAT and CDR2 FQNNGV. Trimming removed 3 bases from V and 1 base from J, with 6 bases in between.